A selection of T cell receptor beta chains follows, all from one sample in a study of shared clonotypes between healthy human individuals. Sequencing used immunoSEQ multiplex PCR; TCRdb keeps in-frame clones, though not all of them. Found here are 2 million to 3 million clones, roughly 93% of them singletons; the top ten hold around 0.37%. Sequencing was performed on naive CD4+ T cells from PBMCs. These receptors originate from a man aged 18 to 35 in good health. Some clones in this sample may be carry-over from other donors' samples. The CDR3 runs from the conserved cysteine through the conserved F or W. Fields, in order: V gene, D gene, J gene, clone size, CDR3 protein, CDR3 DNA. The D gene is left open where the match is weak. Rows may omit the clone size; those that give it use once, few, many or a size class.

v_gene: TRBV2; d_gene: TRBD1; j_gene: TRBJ1-1; abundance: .; CDR3aa: CASKLLQGATEAFF; CDR3nt: TGTGCCAGTAAACTACTACAGGGGGCAACTGAAGCTTTCTTT
v_gene: TRBV9; d_gene: .; j_gene: TRBJ2-7; abundance: .; CDR3aa: CASSVEGRAGPAEQYF; CDR3nt: TGTGCCAGCAGCGTAGAGGGGCGTGCGGGCCCGGCGGAGCAGTACTTC
v_gene: TRBV7-2; d_gene: .; j_gene: TRBJ1-2; abundance: once; CDR3aa: CASSLTLEAGYGYTF; CDR3nt: TGTGCCAGCAGCTTAACATTGGAGGCGGGCTATGGCTACACCTTC
v_gene: TRBV6-5; d_gene: .; j_gene: TRBJ2-7; abundance: .; CDR3aa: CASSFTVYEQYF; CDR3nt: TGTGCCAGCAGTTTTACGGTCTACGAGCAGTACTTC
v_gene: TRBV5-4; d_gene: TRBD2; j_gene: TRBJ2-3; abundance: .; CDR3aa: CASSSTLAGAGTDTQYF; CDR3nt: TGTGCCAGCAGCTCGACCCTAGCGGGAGCGGGCACAGATACGCAGTATTTT
v_gene: TRBV29-1; d_gene: .; j_gene: TRBJ2-5; abundance: .; CDR3aa: CSVGSPAETQYF; CDR3nt: TGCAGCGTTGGCAGCCCCGCAGAGACCCAGTACTTC
v_gene: TRBV2; d_gene: TRBD1; j_gene: TRBJ1-2; abundance: .; CDR3aa: CASKYRSVNRGLDGYTF; CDR3nt: TGTGCCAGCAAGTACCGATCCGTTAACAGGGGCCTAGATGGCTACACCTTC
v_gene: TRBV9; d_gene: TRBD1; j_gene: TRBJ1-2; abundance: .; CDR3aa: CASSVEPTGVGYTF; CDR3nt: TGTGCCAGCAGCGTTGAACCGACAGGGGTAGGCTACACCTTC
v_gene: TRBV6-5; d_gene: TRBD1; j_gene: TRBJ1-2; abundance: .; CDR3aa: CASSWDRASYGYTF; CDR3nt: TGTGCCAGCAGTTGGGACAGGGCGTCGTATGGCTACACCTTC
v_gene: TRBV7-9; d_gene: TRBD1; j_gene: TRBJ2-2; abundance: .; CDR3aa: CASSLPAGQGAGAGRELFF; CDR3nt: TGTGCCAGCAGCTTACCCGCCGGACAGGGGGCCGGAGCGGGTCGGGAGCTGTTTTTT
v_gene: TRBV6-1; d_gene: TRBD2; j_gene: TRBJ2-7; abundance: .; CDR3aa: CASSGFLLGRHEQYF; CDR3nt: TGTGCCAGCAGTGGCTTCTTACTCGGGAGGCACGAGCAGTACTTC
v_gene: TRBV5-8; d_gene: .; j_gene: TRBJ2-1; abundance: .; CDR3aa: CASSLRATQGNEQFF; CDR3nt: TGTGCCAGCAGCTTGAGGGCTACCCAAGGGAATGAGCAGTTCTTC
v_gene: TRBV5-1; d_gene: .; j_gene: TRBJ2-3; abundance: .; CDR3aa: CASSLALGGLGTQYF; CDR3nt: TGCGCCAGCAGCTTGGCTCTCGGAGGGTTAGGTACGCAGTATTTT
v_gene: TRBV6-4; d_gene: .; j_gene: TRBJ2-2; abundance: .; CDR3aa: CASNRRDLTGELFF; CDR3nt: TGTGCCAGCAATAGGCGGGACCTCACCGGGGAGCTGTTTTTT
v_gene: TRBV5-1; d_gene: .; j_gene: TRBJ2-1; abundance: .; CDR3aa: CASSLSLSGVGNEQFF; CDR3nt: TGCGCCAGCAGCTTGTCCCTTTCAGGGGTTGGCAATGAGCAGTTCTTC
v_gene: TRBV25-1; d_gene: .; j_gene: TRBJ1-1; abundance: .; CDR3aa: CASSEDNGRKRNEAFF; CDR3nt: TGTGCCAGCAGTGAGGATAACGGACGGAAGAGAAATGAAGCTTTCTTT
v_gene: TRBV28; d_gene: .; j_gene: TRBJ2-2; abundance: .; CDR3aa: CASRGGQNTGELFF; CDR3nt: TGTGCCAGCAGGGGGGGACAGAACACCGGGGAGCTGTTTTTT
v_gene: TRBV5-4; d_gene: TRBD1; j_gene: TRBJ2-4; abundance: .; CDR3aa: CASSSVLGQGGKNIQYF; CDR3nt: TGTGCCAGCAGCTCTGTATTGGGACAGGGGGGCAAAAACATTCAGTACTTC
v_gene: TRBV15; d_gene: .; j_gene: TRBJ1-2; abundance: .; CDR3aa: CATSRDQGWRLSRGYTF; CDR3nt: TGTGCCACCAGCAGAGATCAAGGGTGGAGGCTCTCCCGGGGCTACACCTTC
v_gene: TRBV28; d_gene: .; j_gene: TRBJ1-5; abundance: .; CDR3aa: CASRGGTGFGGNQPQHF; CDR3nt: TGTGCCAGCAGGGGGGGAACAGGTTTTGGGGGCAATCAGCCCCAGCATTTT
v_gene: TRBV5-1; d_gene: TRBD1; j_gene: TRBJ2-3; abundance: .; CDR3aa: CASSVGQGRDTQYF; CDR3nt: TGCGCCAGCAGCGTGGGACAGGGAAGGGATACGCAGTATTTT
v_gene: TRBV2; d_gene: TRBD2; j_gene: TRBJ2-3; abundance: .; CDR3aa: CAISGLAETDTQYF; CDR3nt: TGTGCCATTTCGGGACTAGCGGAAACAGATACGCAGTATTTT
v_gene: TRBV7-2; d_gene: TRBD2; j_gene: TRBJ2-7; abundance: .; CDR3aa: CASGRPAGGPEDEQYF; CDR3nt: TGTGCCAGCGGCCGGCCGGCGGGAGGGCCTGAGGACGAGCAGTACTTC
v_gene: TRBV10-3; d_gene: .; j_gene: TRBJ2-7; abundance: .; CDR3aa: CAISAGVNYEQYF; CDR3nt: TGTGCCATCAGTGCAGGGGTCAACTACGAGCAGTACTTC
v_gene: TRBV9; d_gene: .; j_gene: TRBJ1-4; abundance: .; CDR3aa: CASSVAPTSNEKLFF; CDR3nt: TGTGCCAGCAGCGTAGCACCCACCTCTAATGAAAAACTGTTTTTT
v_gene: TRBV30; d_gene: .; j_gene: TRBJ2-6; abundance: .; CDR3aa: CAWSIGANVLTF; CDR3nt: TGTGCCTGGAGTATTGGGGCCAACGTCCTGACTTTC
v_gene: TRBV7-9; d_gene: .; j_gene: TRBJ1-1; abundance: once; CDR3aa: CASSSRRTEAFF; CDR3nt: TGTGCCAGCAGCTCCCGGCGAACTGAAGCTTTCTTT
v_gene: TRBV2; d_gene: .; j_gene: TRBJ1-2; abundance: .; CDR3aa: CASSVGHYGYTF; CDR3nt: TGTGCCAGCTCGGTGGGACACTATGGCTACACCTTC
v_gene: TRBV19; d_gene: .; j_gene: TRBJ2-1; abundance: .; CDR3aa: CASSIEPRSYNEQFF; CDR3nt: TGTGCCAGTAGTATAGAACCCCGCAGCTACAATGAGCAGTTCTTC
v_gene: TRBV5-1; d_gene: TRBD2; j_gene: TRBJ2-4; abundance: once; CDR3aa: CASSLELAGGIGNIQYF; CDR3nt: TGCGCCAGCAGCTTGGAACTAGCGGGAGGCATTGGAAACATTCAGTACTTC
v_gene: TRBV4-1; d_gene: TRBD2; j_gene: TRBJ2-1; abundance: .; CDR3aa: CASSQASGVQFF; CDR3nt: TGCGCCAGCAGCCAAGCCAGCGGGGTGCAGTTCTTC
v_gene: TRBV15; d_gene: .; j_gene: TRBJ2-1; abundance: .; CDR3aa: CATSRDVGGVPNEQFF; CDR3nt: TGTGCCACCAGCAGAGATGTGGGCGGAGTCCCAAATGAGCAGTTCTTC
v_gene: TRBV7-2; d_gene: .; j_gene: TRBJ2-6; abundance: .; CDR3aa: CASSFVTSGANVLTF; CDR3nt: TGTGCCAGCAGCTTTGTAACCTCTGGGGCCAACGTCCTGACTTTC
v_gene: TRBV28; d_gene: .; j_gene: TRBJ2-3; abundance: .; CDR3aa: CASSRNSVTQYF; CDR3nt: TGTGCCAGCAGTCGAAACAGCGTTACGCAGTATTTT
v_gene: TRBV9; d_gene: .; j_gene: TRBJ2-5; abundance: .; CDR3aa: CASSVAATGSNLETQYF; CDR3nt: TGTGCCAGCAGCGTAGCAGCGACAGGCTCTAACCTGGAGACCCAGTACTTC
v_gene: TRBV1; d_gene: .; j_gene: TRBJ2-3; abundance: .; CDR3aa: CTSSQEGLAGGMQYF; CDR3nt: TGCACCAGCAGCCAAGAAGGTCTAGCGGGAGGGATGCAGTATTTT
v_gene: TRBV21-1; d_gene: .; j_gene: TRBJ2-2; abundance: once; CDR3aa: CASSKAQTPAGTGELFF; CDR3nt: TGTGCCAGCAGCAAAGCACAAACACCGGCGGGAACCGGGGAGCTGTTTTTT
v_gene: TRBV28; d_gene: .; j_gene: TRBJ2-7; abundance: .; CDR3aa: CASRTESYEQYF; CDR3nt: TGTGCCAGCAGGACTGAATCCTACGAGCAGTACTTC
v_gene: TRBV9; d_gene: .; j_gene: TRBJ2-6; abundance: .; CDR3aa: CASSVVGGTSGANVLTF; CDR3nt: TGTGCCAGCAGCGTAGTGGGGGGCACGTCTGGGGCCAACGTCCTGACTTTC
v_gene: TRBV7-2; d_gene: .; j_gene: TRBJ2-2; abundance: .; CDR3aa: CASSPAGITGELFF; CDR3nt: TGTGCCAGCAGCCCCGCAGGGATCACCGGGGAGCTGTTTTTT
v_gene: TRBV19; d_gene: .; j_gene: TRBJ1-4; abundance: .; CDR3aa: CASSIVANEKLFF; CDR3nt: TGTGCCAGTAGTATAGTCGCTAATGAAAAACTGTTTTTT
v_gene: TRBV7-2; d_gene: .; j_gene: TRBJ1-1; abundance: .; CDR3aa: CASSLGSMVGRTEAFF; CDR3nt: TGTGCCAGCAGCTTAGGGTCGATGGTGGGGCGCACTGAAGCTTTCTTT
v_gene: TRBV4-1; d_gene: TRBD1; j_gene: TRBJ1-4; abundance: .; CDR3aa: CASSPDTTRQGVGEKLFF; CDR3nt: TGCGCCAGCAGCCCAGATACGACCAGACAGGGTGTTGGTGAAAAACTGTTTTTT
v_gene: TRBV5-1; d_gene: TRBD2; j_gene: TRBJ2-7; abundance: .; CDR3aa: CASSLAGGSSYEQYF; CDR3nt: TGCGCCAGCAGCCTAGCGGGAGGGAGCTCCTACGAGCAGTACTTC
v_gene: TRBV5-6; d_gene: TRBD2; j_gene: TRBJ2-1; abundance: .; CDR3aa: CASSYRTSGSSEQFF; CDR3nt: TGTGCCAGCAGCTATCGGACTAGCGGGAGCAGTGAGCAGTTCTTC
v_gene: TRBV9; d_gene: TRBD1; j_gene: TRBJ2-5; abundance: .; CDR3aa: CASSPTGVQETQYF; CDR3nt: TGTGCCAGCAGCCCGACAGGGGTTCAAGAGACCCAGTACTTC
v_gene: TRBV10-1; d_gene: .; j_gene: TRBJ2-1; abundance: .; CDR3aa: CASSGPSGAEQFF; CDR3nt: TGCGCCAGCAGTGGCCCCTCAGGGGCTGAGCAGTTCTTC
v_gene: TRBV21-1; d_gene: .; j_gene: TRBJ1-2; abundance: .; CDR3aa: CASSRQGRNYGYTF; CDR3nt: TGTGCCAGCAGCAGGCAGGGCCGGAACTATGGCTACACCTTC